The clone carrying this T cell receptor beta chain showed up many times. These data come from a study of Graves' ophthalmopathy and Graves' hyperthyroidism. TCR beta CDR3 amplification used RNA transcripts. HTBI-primed RT-PCR formed the first round, and a multiplex PCR formed the second. TCRdb re-analysed the multiplex PCR reads in MiXCR, keeping a single row per CDR3 protein. There are roughly 400,000 distinct CDR3 sequences in the sample; 15% to 20% occur only once, and around 1.6% lies in the top ten. The V and J ends lost 6 bases and 2 bases respectively, with 17 bases between them. Germline CDR1 reads SGHAT; CDR2 reads FQNNGV. There are 16 residues in the CDR3.

The receptor's source is a woman under 30 with Graves' ophthalmopathy. The sample consisted of peripheral blood. The chain links TRBV11-2 to TRBJ2-4; D gene unclear. The CDR3 protein is CASRLLASQPKNIQYF. For the CDR3, the DNA is TGTGCCAGCAGATTATTAGCTTCCCAGCCCAAAAACATTCAGTACTTC. The whole variable domain, remainder taken from reference TRBV11-2 and TRBJ2-4, is EAGVAQSPRYKIIEKRQSVAFWCNPISGHATLYWYQQILGQGPKLLIQFQNNGVVDDSQLPKDRFSAERLKGVDSTLKIQPAKLEDSAVYLCASRLLASQPKNIQYFGAGTRLSVL.